This TCR beta chain came from a study of blood T cells in healthy people across ages. Study-wide results and caveats: Donors of long life had a larger count of naive CD4+ cells and greater diversity than aged donors. Older age went with lower TCR beta diversity per million T cells, in a roughly linear way.

The CDR3 has 15 residues. The V gene's germline CDR1 is SGHRS and CDR2 YFSETQ. Sample-barcoded 5' priming and a J-beta primer mix drove a second PCR of 7 to 11 cycles. One entry per CDR3 protein results from TCRdb running MiXCR on the 5' RACE reads. The sample holds roughly 800,000 distinct CDR3 sequences, roughly 60% seen once. Researchers report isolating at least 6 million PBMCs per sample. Total RNA extraction produced at least 5.5 micrograms (per sample) for the study. This clonotype was seen only once. What it recognizes is unknown. The clonotype originates from a man aged 25-45 years in good health. J is TRBJ2-1 and V is TRBV5-1; 10 bases agree with TRBD2. Near its end, the DNA agrees better with TRBJ2-7, so the J call may be wrong. The source material was blood. CDR3 sequence reads: CASSATSGRSNEQYF. The CDR3 DNA follows: TGCGCCAGCAGCGCGACTAGCGGGCGATCGAATGAGCAGTACTTC.